A single sample is the source of the 27 T cell receptor beta chains below, sequenced in a study of beta chain features in type 1 diabetes. The study reverse transcribed the entire isolated RNA, so it sequenced expressed TCRB transcripts. Here immunoSEQ multiplex PCR was the method, and the copy in TCRdb shows in-frame clones only, minus some. The sample yields under 150,000 clones, 40% to 55% seen once. The sample was Tregs from blood. The source of these receptors is a man between 18 and 35 years old in good health.

V is TRBV7-3 and J is TRBJ2-5; 10 positions match TRBD2. Trimming cost V 0 bases and J 0 bases; bases outside gene matches: 10. This CDR3 is 19 amino acids long. The V gene's germline CDR1 is SGHTA and CDR2 FQGTGA. The CDR3 spells CASSLTGLAGEPHQETQYF. Here the CDR3 DNA reads TGTGCCAGCAGCTTAACTGGTCTAGCGGGGGAGCCTCACCAAGAGACCCAGTACTTC.

The V call is TRBV18, the J call TRBJ2-7; 11 bases fit TRBD2. V was pared by 6 bases and J by 4 bases, with 5 bases of the junction left unmatched. In germline, CDR1 is KGHSH, CDR2 LQKENI. The CDR3 extends over 14 amino acids. The CDR3 bases are TGTGCCAGCTCCGCCGGGACTAGCGGTTACGAGCAGTACTTC. It encodes CASSAGTSGYEQYF.

This clone was detected a few times. This chain uses TRBV6-5 with TRBJ2-5; D unclear. With 6 bases removed from V and 2 bases from J, the gap between germline ends came to 10 bases. Per the germline V gene, CDR1 is MNHEY and CDR2 is SVGAGI. The CDR3 is 13 residues long. The CDR3 region has the DNA TGTGCCAGCAGGAGACTGACGCAAGAGACCCAGTACTTC. As protein: CASRRLTQETQYF.

This rearrangement joins TRBV2 to TRBJ1-1; TRBD1 might be the D (6 bases). The CDR3 is 15 amino acids. Trimming pared 3 bases from V and 7 bases from J, leaving 18 bases between. Per the germline V gene, CDR1 is SNHLY and CDR2 is FYNNEI. Here the CDR3 DNA reads TGTGCCAGCAGTGATCAGGGAAGGGGGTACGGTGAAGCTTTCTTT. Translated, it gives CASSDQGRGYGEAFF.

This sequence joins TRBV10-3 and TRBJ2-5, with a possible D match to TRBD2 (6 bases). Trimming left V 7 bases short and J 9 bases short, with 18 bases between. Germline values: CDR1 ENHRY, CDR2 SYGVKD. This CDR3 is 13 amino acids long. The CDR3 sequence: CAITGTIGEAQYF. The CDR3 DNA follows: TGTGCCATCACAGGTACTATCGGGGAGGCCCAGTACTTC.

V gene TRBV28 combines with J gene TRBJ2-5; D not resolved. This CDR3 spans 12 amino acids. V lost 2 bases and J lost 5, with 6 bases in between. Per germline, CDR1 MDHEN and CDR2 SYDVKM. CDR3 bases: TGTGCCAGCAGTTTAAACTCTGAGACCCAGTACTTC. Its translation: CASSLNSETQYF.

There are a few counts of this clone. The chain links TRBV29-1 to TRBJ2-2; no definite D call. The CDR3 has 15 residues. The germline gives CDR1 SQVTM, CDR2 ANQGSEA. Trimming shortened V by 1 base and J by 5 bases, and 14 bases separated the two germline ends. DNA for the CDR3: TGCAGCGTTGAAGTTCGGCAGGCTCAGACCGGGGAGCTGTTTTTT. Encoded protein: CSVEVRQAQTGELFF.

The rearrangement joins TRBV5-1 to TRBJ2-7; D not certain. The V end was cut by 3 bases, the J end by 6 bases, with 7 bases between. This CDR3 contains 11 residues. From germline, CDR1 is SGHRS and CDR2 YFSETQ. The DNA for the CDR3 is TGCGCCAGCAGCTCCCCCTTCGAGCAGTACTTC. This gives the protein CASSSPFEQYF.

The chain joins TRBV27 to TRBJ2-1; D is undetermined. Trimming stripped 6 bases from V and 6 bases from J, with 9 bases between. In germline, CDR1 is MNHEY, CDR2 SMNVEV (reference sequence). CDR3 length: 12 amino acids. CDR3 sequence: CASRARSNEQFF. The CDR3 DNA reads TGTGCCAGCAGGGCTCGAAGCAATGAGCAGTTCTTC.

As concerns this clone: The sample contains more than one DNA sequence encoding this CDR3. The chain couples TRBV29-1 to TRBJ2-7; 8 bases map to TRBD1. The CDR3 is 12 amino acids. Germline V gene lookup returns CDR1 SQVTM and CDR2 ANQGSEA. V lost 1 base and J lost 4; bases outside the gene matches: 0. CDR3 nucleotides: TGCAGCGTTGAAGGGACAGGGTACGAGCAGTACTTC. Encoded protein: CSVEGTGYEQYF.

The V call is TRBV5-4, the J call TRBJ1-1; D perhaps matches TRBD1 (6 bases). The germline gives CDR1 SGHNT, CDR2 YYREEE (reference sequence). The V and J ends lost 4 bases and 9 bases respectively, with 25 bases between them. This CDR3 spans 16 amino acids. The CDR3 sequence is CASSNIRGVGARKAFF. In DNA form, the CDR3 reads TGTGCCAGCAGCAATATAAGAGGAGTGGGGGCGCGAAAAGCTTTCTTT.

The sample holds one count of this clone. J is TRBJ1-2 and V is TRBV6-6; tentatively, D is TRBD1 (5 bases). The germline V and J ends were trimmed by 0 bases and 4 bases, with 15 bases remaining between them. This CDR3 contains 16 residues. Germline V gene data show CDR1 as MNHNY and CDR2 as SVGAGI (reference sequence). CDR3 coding DNA: TGTGCCAGCAGTTACTCGGGCAGGGTGTCTTCCTATGGCTACACCTTC. As protein: CASSYSGRVSSYGYTF.

The chain employs TRBV6-6 and TRBJ1-2; D unresolved. CDR3 length: 15 residues. Germline V gene data show CDR1 as MNHNY and CDR2 as SVGAGI (reference sequence). The V end lost 0 bases, the J end lost 8 bases, and 16 bases lay between the germline ends. The CDR3 DNA is TGTGCCAGCAGTTACTCCTTCGGGGAGTGGAAAGGCTACACCTTC. Translating gives CASSYSFGEWKGYTF.

The CDR3 is CASRGQREEYF. The CDR3 region has the DNA TGTGCCAGCAGAGGACAACGTGAGGAGTACTTC. This chain uses TRBV28 with TRBJ2-7; perhaps TRBD1 as D (5 bases). The CDR3 runs 11 residues. The V and J ends lost 6 bases and 11 bases respectively, with 14 bases between them. Germline V gives CDR1 MDHEN, CDR2 SYDVKM.

The V and J genes are TRBV5-8 and TRBJ1-5; D is uncertain. Germline V lookup: CDR1 SGHTS, CDR2 YDEGEE. V was trimmed by 4 bases and J by 4 bases, leaving 12 bases between them. This CDR3 contains 14 residues. CDR3 protein: CASSRLRPNQPQHF. The DNA of the CDR3 is TGTGCCAGCAGCCGACTCCGACCGAATCAGCCCCAGCATTTT. Together with reference TRBV5-8 and TRBJ1-5, the CDR3 gives the full variable domain: EAGVTQSPTHLIKTRGQQATLRCSPISGHTSVYWYQQALGLGLQFLLWYDEGEERNRGNFPPRFSGRQFPNYSSELNVNALELEDSALYLCASSRLRPNQPQHFGDGTRLSIL.

V and J are TRBV5-1 and TRBJ1-3, with D perhaps TRBD1 (6 bases). Deletions cut 4 bases from V and 4 bases from J, with 15 bases between. The germline V gene has CDR1 SGHRS and CDR2 YFSETQ. This CDR3 spans 15 amino acids. CDR3 nucleotides: TGCGCCAGCAGCCTCCGGGGGGGCGACGGAAACACCATATATTTT. Translation gives CASSLRGGDGNTIYF. Based on the CDR3 plus reference TRBV5-1 and TRBJ1-3, the full variable domain is KAGVTQTPRYLIKTRGQQVTLSCSPISGHRSVSWYQQTPGQGLQFLFEYFSETQRNKGNFPGRFSGRQFSNSRSEMNVSTLELGDSALYLCASSLRGGDGNTIYFGEGSWLTVV.

The chain's CDR3 is CASSPWDRGPDNEQFF. CDR3 nucleotides: TGTGCCAGCTCACCGTGGGACAGGGGGCCTGACAATGAGCAGTTCTTC. The chain links TRBV18 to TRBJ2-1; 12 bases are shared with TRBD1. CDR3 length: 16 amino acids. Germline values: CDR1 KGHSH, CDR2 LQKENI. V shed 3 bases, J shed 5 bases, and the junction held 5 bases outside the gene matches.

This chain uses TRBV18 with TRBJ2-3, with D maybe TRBD1 (5 bases). Per germline, CDR1 KGHSH and CDR2 LQKENI. The CDR3 runs 15 residues. V lost 3 bases, J lost 2 bases, and 12 bases lay in between. The CDR3 spells CASSPGHLFTDTQYF. CDR3 bases: TGTGCCAGCTCACCCGGACACCTATTCACAGATACGCAGTATTTT.

The rearrangement joins TRBV5-4 to TRBJ1-4; TRBD1 matches 8 bases. CDR3 length equals 16 residues. V trimming: 4 bases; J trimming: 5 bases; junction bases outside the gene matches: 10. Germline CDR1 SGHNT, CDR2 YYREEE (reference sequence). CDR3 sequence (DNA): TGTGCCAGCAGCGATGGACAGGGCCGGCGCAATGAAAAACTGTTTTTT. Translation: CASSDGQGRRNEKLFF.

This chain uses TRBV4-1 with TRBJ2-5; TRBD2 is a possible D gene (5 bases). The J call is in doubt because the DNA end fits TRBJ2-7 better. Germline assignment: CDR1 MGHRA and CDR2 YSYEKL. This CDR3 contains 15 residues. The CDR3: CASSQGVAGGYEQYF. The CDR3 DNA reads TGCGCCAGCAGCCAAGGGGTAGCCGGAGGCTACGAGCAGTACTTC.

The CDR3 loop reads CASSQERFTGELFF. The CDR3 DNA follows: TGCGCCAGCAGCCAAGAGAGATTCACCGGGGAGCTGTTTTTT. The chain has TRBV4-3 and TRBJ2-2; D is undetermined. Germline CDR1 reads LGHNA; CDR2 reads YSLEER. The CDR3 is 14 amino acids. The V end was cut by 0 bases, the J end by 4 bases, with 6 bases between.

About this clone itself: The junction shows a germline mismatch at one end, possibly a read error. Other DNA sequences in this specimen translate into the identical CDR3. The chain couples TRBV5-1 to TRBJ2-7; TRBD1 matches 7 bases. From germline, CDR1 is SGHRS and CDR2 YFSETQ. This CDR3 has 12 amino acids. DNA for the CDR3: TGCGCCAGCAGTTTGGACAGGTACGAGCAGTACTTC. Residues: CASSLDRYEQYF.

This clone was recorded only once. This sequence joins TRBV6-1 and TRBJ1-2; D not resolved. This CDR3 is 14 amino acids long. Germline V gene sequence: CDR1 MNHNS, CDR2 SASEGT. Deletions cut 10 bases from V and 5 bases from J, with 20 bases between. Here the CDR3 DNA reads TGTGCCATCACTCACCCGAACAGAGCATATGGCTACACCTTC. This translates into CAITHPNRAYGYTF.

This clone was seen only a few times. J is TRBJ2-7 and V is TRBV6-6; 8 positions match TRBD1. This CDR3 is built from 14 residues. Germline V lookup: CDR1 MNHNY, CDR2 SVGAGI (reference sequence). After removal of 8 bases from V and 4 bases from J, the junction contained 10 bases not matched to a gene. CDR3 DNA: TGTGCCAGCGGACCGGGACAGGTTTTGTACGAGCAGTACTTC. Translation gives CASGPGQVLYEQYF.

The chain employs TRBV4-2 and TRBJ1-2, with 7 bases identical to TRBD1. The V segment lost 2 bases and the J segment 7 bases; nucleotides outside the gene matches: 7. The CDR3 loop spans 14 amino acids. Looked up from germline, CDR1 is LGHNA and CDR2 is YNFKEQ. CDR3 nucleotides: TGTGCCAGCAGCCAAAACTCAGGGGGAGGTGGCTACACCTTC. Its protein product is CASSQNSGGGGYTF.

The table lists this clone with many counts. The same CDR3 arises from other DNA sequences in this sample as well. This chain connects TRBV7-9 to TRBJ2-1; possible D gene TRBD2, 5 bases. CDR3 length: 15 amino acids. V was shortened by 2 bases and J by 6 bases, with 14 bases between the two germline ends. CDR1 SEHNR and CDR2 FQNEAQ come from the germline V gene (reference sequence). This chain's CDR3 is CASSLRRADVNEQFF. In DNA form, the CDR3 reads TGTGCCAGCAGCTTAAGGCGGGCGGACGTCAATGAGCAGTTCTTC.

The chain has TRBV7-2 and TRBJ2-5; no reliable D call. This CDR3 spans 14 amino acids. Germline lookup yields CDR1 SGHTA and CDR2 FQGNSA. V was clipped by 5 bases and J by 1 base, with 11 bases between them. CDR3 bases: TGTGCCAGCAGCCCGCGTATCCCCCAAGAGACCCAGTACTTC. This gives the protein CASSPRIPQETQYF.